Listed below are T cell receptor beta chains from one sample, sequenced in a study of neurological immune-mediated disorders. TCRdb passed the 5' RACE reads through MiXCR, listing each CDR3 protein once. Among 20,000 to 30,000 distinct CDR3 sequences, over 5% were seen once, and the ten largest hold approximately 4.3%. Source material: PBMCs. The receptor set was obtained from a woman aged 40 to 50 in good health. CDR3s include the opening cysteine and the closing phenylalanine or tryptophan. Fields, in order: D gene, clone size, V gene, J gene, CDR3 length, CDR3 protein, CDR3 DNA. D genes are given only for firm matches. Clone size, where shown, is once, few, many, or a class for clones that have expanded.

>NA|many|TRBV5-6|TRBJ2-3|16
CASSLFVLSSTDTQYF
TGTGCCAGCAGCTTGTTTGTGTTATCTAGCACAGATACGCAGTATTTT
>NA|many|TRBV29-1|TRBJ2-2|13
CSGRGSMGGELFF
TGCAGCGGACGGGGGAGCATGGGCGGGGAGCTGTTTTTT
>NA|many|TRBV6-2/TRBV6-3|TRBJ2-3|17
CASRKGPVGGFPDTQYF
TGTGCCAGCAGAAAGGGGCCCGTCGGCGGGTTTCCAGATACGCAGTATTTT
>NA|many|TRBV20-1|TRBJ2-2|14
CSARPTTRSGELFF
TGCAGTGCTAGACCAACCACTCGGTCTGGGGAGCTGTTTTTT
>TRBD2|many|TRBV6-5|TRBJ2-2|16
CASTGLAGGPGGELFF
TGTGCCAGCACCGGACTAGCGGGAGGGCCAGGCGGGGAGCTGTTTTTT
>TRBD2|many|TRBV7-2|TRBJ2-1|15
CASSLTARGYNEQFF
TGTGCCAGCAGCTTAACAGCGCGGGGGTACAATGAGCAGTTCTTC
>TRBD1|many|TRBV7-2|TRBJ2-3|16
CASSARQGGSTDTQYF
TGTGCCAGCAGCGCCCGACAGGGCGGCAGCACAGATACGCAGTATTTT
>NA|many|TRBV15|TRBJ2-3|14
CATSSGEGTDTQYF
TGTGCCACCAGCTCAGGGGAGGGGACAGATACGCAGTATTTT
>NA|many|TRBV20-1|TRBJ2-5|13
CSALVGALKTQYF
TGCAGTGCCTTAGTGGGGGCTCTGAAGACCCAGTACTTC
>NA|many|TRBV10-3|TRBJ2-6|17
CAISDTRDYSGANVLTF
TGTGCCATCAGTGACACCCGAGACTACTCTGGGGCCAACGTCCTGACTTTC
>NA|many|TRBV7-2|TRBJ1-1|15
CASSLDNRVETEAFF
TGTGCCAGCAGCTTAGACAACAGGGTGGAGACTGAAGCTTTCTTT
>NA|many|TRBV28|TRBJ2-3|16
CASSFRDGSGTDTQYF
TGTGCCAGCAGTTTCAGAGACGGTTCGGGCACAGATACGCAGTATTTT
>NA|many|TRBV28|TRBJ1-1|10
CASSGIEAFF
TGTGCCAGCAGCGGCATTGAAGCTTTCTTT
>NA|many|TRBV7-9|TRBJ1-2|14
CASSWLDSNYGYTF
TGTGCCAGCAGCTGGCTGGACAGCAACTATGGCTACACCTTC
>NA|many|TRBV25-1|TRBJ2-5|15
CASSESGGLEETQYF
TGTGCCAGCAGTGAATCAGGAGGGTTAGAAGAGACCCAGTACTTC
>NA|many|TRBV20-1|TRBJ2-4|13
CSARDRIKNIQYF
TGCAGTGCTAGAGATCGGATAAAAAACATTCAGTACTTC
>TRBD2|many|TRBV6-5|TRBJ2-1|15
CASSYERGRAYEQFF
TGTGCCAGCAGTTACGAGCGCGGGAGGGCTTATGAGCAGTTCTTC
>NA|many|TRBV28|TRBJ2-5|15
CASREAVVGQETQYF
TGTGCCAGTCGAGAGGCGGTGGTCGGCCAAGAGACCCAGTACTTC
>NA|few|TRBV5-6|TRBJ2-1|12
CASSLVQGGQFF
TGTGCCAGCAGCTTGGTGCAGGGTGGGCAGTTCTTC
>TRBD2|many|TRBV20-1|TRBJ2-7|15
CSASWARGSRYEQYF
TGCAGTGCTAGTTGGGCGCGCGGGAGTCGCTACGAGCAGTACTTC
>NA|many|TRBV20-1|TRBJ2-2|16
CSAPYRRRQVAGELFF
TGCAGTGCTCCCTACCGCAGGAGACAGGTCGCCGGGGAGCTGTTTTTT
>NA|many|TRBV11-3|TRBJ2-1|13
CASSLAEDTLPFF
TGTGCCAGCAGCTTAGCCGAAGACACTCTTCCGTTCTTC
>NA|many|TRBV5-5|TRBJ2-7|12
CASSLGLYEQYF
TGTGCCAGCAGCTTGGGTCTCTACGAGCAGTACTTC
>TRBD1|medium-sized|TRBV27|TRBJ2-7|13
CASSLQGASEQYF
TGTGCCAGCAGTTTGCAGGGGGCTTCCGAGCAGTACTTC
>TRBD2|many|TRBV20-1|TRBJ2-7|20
CSARDQRSRTSGSGSYEQYF
TGCAGTGCTAGAGATCAAAGGAGCCGTACTAGCGGGAGCGGGTCCTACGAGCAGTACTTC
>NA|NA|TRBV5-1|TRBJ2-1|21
CASSFYICSASRVKGDNEQFF
NA
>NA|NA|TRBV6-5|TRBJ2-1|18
CASSYRQPGQGIYNEQFF
TGTGCCAGCAGTTACCGCCAGCCAGGGCAAGGAATCTACAATGAGCAGTTCTTC
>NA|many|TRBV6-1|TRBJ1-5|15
CASSTNRDSNQPQHF
TGTGCCAGCAGTACCAACAGGGATAGCAATCAGCCCCAGCATTTT
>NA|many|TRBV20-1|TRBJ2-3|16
CSATRRASVIADTQYF
TGCAGTGCTACCCGGCGGGCTAGCGTTATCGCAGATACGCAGTATTTT
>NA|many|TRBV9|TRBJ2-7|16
CASSVEGPGATYEQYF
TGTGCCAGCAGCGTAGAAGGGCCAGGGGCGACCTACGAGCAGTACTTC
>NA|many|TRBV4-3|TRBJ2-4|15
CASSQGESEVYIQYF
TGCGCCAGCAGCCAAGGGGAGTCGGAGGTGTACATTCAGTACTTC
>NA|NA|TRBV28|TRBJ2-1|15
CASRERRERLNEQFF
TGTGCCAGCAGAGAGCGTCGAGAAAGGTTGAATGAGCAGTTCTTC
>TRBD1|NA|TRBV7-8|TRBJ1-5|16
CASSFGTVYSNQPQHF
TGTGCCAGCAGCTTCGGGACAGTCTATAGCAATCAGCCCCAGCATTTT
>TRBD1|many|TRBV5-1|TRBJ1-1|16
CASSSTGPPMNTEAFF
TGCGCCAGCAGCTCGACAGGGCCCCCTATGAACACTGAAGCTTTCTTT
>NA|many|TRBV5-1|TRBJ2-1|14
CASSSGEAYNEQFF
TGCGCCAGCAGCTCGGGCGAAGCCTACAATGAGCAGTTCTTC
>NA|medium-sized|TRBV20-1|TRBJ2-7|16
CSARDPLGWNSYEQYF
TGCAGTGCTAGAGACCCCCTGGGCTGGAACTCCTACGAGCAGTACTTC
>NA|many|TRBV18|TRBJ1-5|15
CASSPGRGSNQPQHF
TGTGCCAGCTCACCAGGGCGAGGCAGCAATCAGCCCCAGCATTTT
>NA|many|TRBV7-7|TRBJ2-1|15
CASSPPGSSYNEQFF
TGTGCTAGCAGCCCCCCCGGGAGCTCCTACAATGAGCAGTTCTTC
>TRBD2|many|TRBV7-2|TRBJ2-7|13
CASSRGGAHEQYF
TGTGCCAGCAGCCGGGGGGGAGCCCACGAGCAGTACTTC
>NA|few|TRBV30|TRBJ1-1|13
CAWSITGMSEAFF
TGTGCCTGGAGCATAACAGGGATGAGTGAAGCTTTCTTT
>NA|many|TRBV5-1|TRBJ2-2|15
CASSFWGASTGELFF
TGCGCCAGCAGCTTTTGGGGCGCGAGTACCGGGGAGCTGTTTTTT
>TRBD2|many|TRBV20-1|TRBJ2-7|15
CSARGTSGRLYEQYF
TGCAGTGCTAGAGGGACTAGCGGGAGGTTATACGAGCAGTACTTC
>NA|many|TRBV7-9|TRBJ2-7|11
CASSLVDEQYF
TGTGCCAGCAGCTTAGTGGACGAGCAGTACTTC
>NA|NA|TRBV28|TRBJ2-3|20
CASSLGGSRRGLALTDTQYF
TGTGCCAGCAGTTTAGGAGGTAGCAGGAGAGGGCTAGCGTTAACAGATACGCAGTATTTT